This entry features one T cell receptor beta chain sequence. These data belong to a study of blood T cell repertoires in COVID-19. Looking at the study overall: COVID-19 samples, acute and convalescent, were from the United States, Italy and Spain. Nucleic acid was either cDNA or gDNA, and it came from T cells, B-cell-depleted T cells, or PBMCs.

In the authors' workflow: Nucleated cell counts were estimated from reference gene primer amplification. Produced via immunoSEQ multiplex PCR; TCRdb's table is partial and in-frame only. For V, J and clone size, that table is used; D and trimming come from the DNA. Of some 110,000 clones listed, roughly 85% were seen once; the top ten hold approximately 1.5%. The ends were cut back, 6 bases at V and 0 bases at J, with 12 bases in the middle. Per germline, CDR1 MNHEY and CDR2 SVGAGI. The CDR3 is made up of 15 amino acids. The TCR comes from a man between 40 and 49 years old with acute or convalescent COVID-19. The sequenced sample consisted of peripheral blood. The chain has TRBV6-5 and TRBJ1-3, with a weak D call TRBD1 (6 bases). The CDR3 coding sequence is TGTGCCAGCAGGATACAGGGTAACTCTGGAAACACCATATATTTT. Translation: CASRIQGNSGNTIYF.